Below, 13 T cell receptor beta chains from the same sample are listed, as sequenced in a study of blood T cell repertoires in COVID-19. Sequenced by immunoSEQ multiplex PCR; TCRdb stores in-frame clones only, minus some. This sample has approximately 270,000 clones, with around nine tenths found just once. Sequencing used peripheral blood. The receptors derive from a man between 40 and 49 years old with active or convalescent COVID-19.

This chain connects TRBV30 to TRBJ2-2; D perhaps matches TRBD2 (6 bases). Trimming pared 1 base from V and 8 bases from J, leaving 20 bases between. The CDR3 runs 16 residues. The germline gives CDR1 GTSNPN, CDR2 SVGIG (reference sequence). CDR3 sequence (DNA): TGTGCCTGGAGTGACTTGACTAGTTCAAAAGCGGGGGAGCTGTTTTTT. It codes for CAWSDLTSSKAGELFF.

The rearrangement uses TRBV3-1 (or the pseudogene TRBV3-2) and TRBJ2-3; D might be TRBD1 (5 bases). The CDR3 runs 15 residues. V lost 2 bases to trimming and J lost 5 bases, with 14 bases between them. Germline V gene lookup returns CDR1 LGHDT and CDR2 YNNKEL (reference sequence). The CDR3 DNA follows: TGTGCCAGCAGCCAAAGCCCGCAGGGAAGAGATACGCAGTATTTT. Its translation is CASSQSPQGRDTQYF.

This rearrangement joins TRBV5-1 to TRBJ1-4; TRBD1 is a possible D gene (5 bases). The CDR3 totals 15 residues. The V gene lost 7 bases and the J gene lost 2 bases, with 15 bases spanning the gap. CDR1 and CDR2 from the germline V gene are SGHRS and YFSETQ. This CDR3 is CASHAGRGTNEKLFF. CDR3 coding DNA: TGCGCCAGCCATGCAGGAAGGGGCACTAATGAAAAACTGTTTTTT.

This clone has a single count. The chain is built from TRBV13 and TRBJ2-3, with D uncertain. Germline CDR1 reads PRHDT; CDR2 reads FYEKMQ (reference sequence). V lost 4 bases and J 4 bases, leaving 9 bases between the germline ends. The CDR3 runs to 13 residues. CDR3 DNA sequence: TGTGCCAGCAGCTCCGCAGGCCCAGATACGCAGTATTTT. It codes for CASSSAGPDTQYF.

V usage is TRBV6-2 or TRBV6-3 and J usage is TRBJ2-7, with 9 bases that match TRBD1. This CDR3 spans 15 amino acids. The ends lost 4 bases at V and 2 bases at J; junction bases unmatched: 6. CDR1 is MNHEY, CDR2 SVGEGT, per germline. The CDR3 reads CASSSTDRGTYEQYF. The CDR3 nucleotides read TGTGCCAGCAGTTCGACGGACAGGGGTACCTACGAGCAGTACTTC.

The chain carries TRBV9 and TRBJ2-7; 8 bases line up with TRBD1. CDR3 length: 14 residues. The trim removed 3 bases at V and 7 bases at J, leaving 9 bases unmatched. Germline CDR1 SGDLS, CDR2 YYNGEE. DNA of the CDR3: TGTGCCAGCAGCGCCGCTCAGGGGGCGAGGGAGCAGTACTTC. The encoded protein is CASSAAQGAREQYF.

The chain has TRBV28 and TRBJ2-7; TRBD2 is a possible D gene (6 bases). The V end was cut by 5 bases, the J end by 2 bases, with 10 bases between. CDR1 and CDR2 from the germline V gene are MDHEN and SYDVKM. The CDR3 consists of 13 residues. In DNA, the CDR3 is TGTGCCAGCAGTGGGTGGGGGGCCTACGAGCAGTACTTC. It is translated as CASSGWGAYEQYF.

The chain combines TRBV4-1 with TRBJ2-7; D uncertain. The germline V gene has CDR1 MGHRA and CDR2 YSYEKL. Trimming took 4 bases from V and 1 from J, leaving 11 bases between them. The CDR3 extends over 14 amino acids. The CDR3 DNA sequence: TGCGCCAGCAGCCTATCCAGAGGTTCCTACGAGCAGTACTTC. It translates to CASSLSRGSYEQYF.

The chain carries TRBV2 and TRBJ2-1, with 11 bases fitting TRBD2. V was clipped by 7 bases and J by 7 bases; unmatched bases: 6. The length of the CDR3 is 14 residues. CDR1 SNHLY and CDR2 FYNNEI come from the germline V gene. The CDR3 here is CASIGGLAGNEQFF. The CDR3 DNA reads TGTGCCAGCATTGGAGGACTAGCGGGTAATGAGCAGTTCTTC.

The J gene is TRBJ2-5, the V gene TRBV11-3; 8 bases are shared with TRBD2. There are 15 residues in the CDR3. The germline CDR1 and CDR2 sequences are SGHNT and YENEEA. The CDR3 nucleotides are TGTGCTACTCGGCCCGGCGGGAGGACCCAAGAGACCCAGTACTTC. It encodes CATRPGGRTQETQYF.

This chain uses TRBV20-1 with TRBJ2-3; a possible D gene is TRBD2 (5 bases). V gave up 5 bases and J gave up 7 bases, with 10 bases separating them. CDR3 length: 11 residues. The germline V gene has CDR1 DFQATT and CDR2 SNEGSKA (reference sequence). This chain's CDR3 is CSALWEYTQYF. DNA of the CDR3: TGCAGTGCTTTATGGGAGTATACGCAGTATTTT.

V is TRBV27 and J is TRBJ2-5; 9 nucleotides align to TRBD1. This CDR3 has 14 residues. J was trimmed by 2 bases and V by 6 bases; bases with no gene match: 4. Germline V lookup: CDR1 MNHEY, CDR2 SMNVEV (reference sequence). The CDR3 protein is CASRNRGPQETQYF. The CDR3 nucleotides are TGTGCCAGCAGAAACAGGGGGCCGCAAGAGACCCAGTACTTC.

This clone was detected only a few times. This chain connects TRBV5-3 to TRBJ1-2; weak D call: TRBD1 (5 bases). TRBV5-3 is marked as an open reading frame, function uncertain. The CDR3 extends over 17 amino acids. V lost 1 base and J lost 4, with 20 bases in between. The CDR3 loop reads CARSLSKSRQSCYGYTF. DNA of the CDR3: TGTGCCAGAAGCTTGTCCAAGTCCCGACAGTCCTGCTATGGCTACACCTTC.